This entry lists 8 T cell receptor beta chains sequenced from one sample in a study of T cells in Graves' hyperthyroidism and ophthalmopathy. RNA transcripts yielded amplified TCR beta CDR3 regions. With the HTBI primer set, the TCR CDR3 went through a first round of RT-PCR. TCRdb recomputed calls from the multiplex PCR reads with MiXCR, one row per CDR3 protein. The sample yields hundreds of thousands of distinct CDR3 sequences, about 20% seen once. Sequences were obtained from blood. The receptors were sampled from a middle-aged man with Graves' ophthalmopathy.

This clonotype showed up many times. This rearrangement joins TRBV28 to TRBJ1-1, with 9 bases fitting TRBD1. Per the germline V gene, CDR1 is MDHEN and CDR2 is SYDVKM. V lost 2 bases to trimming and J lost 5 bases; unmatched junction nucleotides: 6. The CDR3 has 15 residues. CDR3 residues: CASSLLIGTGTEAFF. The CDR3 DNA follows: TGTGCCAGCAGTTTACTTATCGGGACAGGGACTGAAGCTTTCTTT.

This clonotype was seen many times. In DNA form, the CDR3 reads TGCGCCAGCAGCTTGCAGACAGGTAACACTGAAGCTTTCTTT. Encoded protein: CASSLQTGNTEAFF. The gene calls are TRBV5-1 and TRBJ1-1, with a possible D match to TRBD1 (6 bases). V lost 1 base and J lost 2, with 9 bases in between. The CDR3 sequence is 14 residues long. The germline CDR1 and CDR2 sequences are SGHRS and YFSETQ.

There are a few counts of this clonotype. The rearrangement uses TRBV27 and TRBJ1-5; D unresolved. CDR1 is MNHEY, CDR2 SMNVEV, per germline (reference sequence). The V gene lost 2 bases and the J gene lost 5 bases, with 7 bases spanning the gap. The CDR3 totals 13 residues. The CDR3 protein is CASSLRVYQPQHF. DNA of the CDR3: TGTGCCAGCAGTTTACGGGTGTATCAGCCCCAGCATTTT.

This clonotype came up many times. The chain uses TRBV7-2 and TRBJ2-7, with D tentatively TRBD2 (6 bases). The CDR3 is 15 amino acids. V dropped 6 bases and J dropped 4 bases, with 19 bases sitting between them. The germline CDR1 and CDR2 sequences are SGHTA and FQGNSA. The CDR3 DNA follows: TGTGCCAGCAGTGACCGGGACTCCTATAAATACGAGCAGTACTTC. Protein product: CASSDRDSYKYEQYF.

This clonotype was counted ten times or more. The CDR3 here is CASSSLGDEQFF. CDR3 coding DNA: TGTGCCAGCAGTTCTCTAGGTGATGAGCAGTTCTTC. This chain links TRBV28 with TRBJ2-1; D uncertain. CDR1 and CDR2 from the germline V gene are MDHEN and SYDVKM. The CDR3 extends over 12 amino acids. V was clipped by 4 bases and J by 8 bases, with 9 bases between them.

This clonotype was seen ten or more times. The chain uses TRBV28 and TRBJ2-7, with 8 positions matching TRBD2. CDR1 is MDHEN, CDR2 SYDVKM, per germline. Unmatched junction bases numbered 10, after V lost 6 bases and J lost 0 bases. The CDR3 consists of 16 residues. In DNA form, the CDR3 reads TGTGCCAGCAGCGCCCCCTCGGCGGGAGGCTCCTACGAGCAGTACTTC. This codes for CASSAPSAGGSYEQYF.

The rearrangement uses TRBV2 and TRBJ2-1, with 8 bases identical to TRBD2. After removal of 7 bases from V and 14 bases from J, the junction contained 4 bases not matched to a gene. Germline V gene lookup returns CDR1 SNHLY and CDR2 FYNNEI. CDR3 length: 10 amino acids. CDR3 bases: TGTGCCAGCATGGGTAGCGGGAAGTTCTTC. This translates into CASMGSGKFF.

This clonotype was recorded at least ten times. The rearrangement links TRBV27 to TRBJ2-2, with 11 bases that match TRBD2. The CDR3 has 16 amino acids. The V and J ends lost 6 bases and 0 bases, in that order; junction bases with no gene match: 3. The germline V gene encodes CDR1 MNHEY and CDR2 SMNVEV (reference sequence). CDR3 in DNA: TGTGCCAGCAGACCGGGACTAGCGGCGAACACCGGGGAGCTGTTTTTT. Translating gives CASRPGLAANTGELFF.